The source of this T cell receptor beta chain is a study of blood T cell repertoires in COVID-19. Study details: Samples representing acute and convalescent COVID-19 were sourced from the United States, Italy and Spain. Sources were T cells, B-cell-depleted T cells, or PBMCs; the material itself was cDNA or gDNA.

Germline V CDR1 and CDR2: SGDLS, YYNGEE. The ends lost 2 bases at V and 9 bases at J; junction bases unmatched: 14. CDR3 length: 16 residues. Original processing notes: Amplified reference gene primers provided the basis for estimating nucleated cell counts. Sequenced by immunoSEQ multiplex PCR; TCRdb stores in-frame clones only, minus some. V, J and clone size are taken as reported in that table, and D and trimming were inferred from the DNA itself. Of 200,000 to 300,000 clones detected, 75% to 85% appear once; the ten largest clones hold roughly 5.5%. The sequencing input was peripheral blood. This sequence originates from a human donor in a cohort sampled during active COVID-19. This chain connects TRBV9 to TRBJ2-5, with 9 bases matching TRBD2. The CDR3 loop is CASSVGAGGHMSAQYF. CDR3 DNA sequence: TGTGCCAGCAGCGTTGGAGCGGGGGGCCATATGTCGGCCCAGTACTTC.